The next 26 T cell receptor beta chains were all read from a single sample in a study of T cell responses to AZD1222 COVID-19 vaccine. Assay used: immunoSEQ multiplex PCR; TCRdb lists only in-frame clones, some missing. The data hold about 180,000 clones, with around 90% observed a single time. The specimen was peripheral blood, collected 28 days after the second AZD1222 dose. The receptor set was obtained from an adult who received the AZD1222 COVID-19 vaccine.

The chain carries TRBV4-2 and TRBJ2-3; TRBD2 is a possible D gene (6 bases). The CDR3 runs 16 residues. V was cut by 4 bases and J by 0 bases, with 14 bases left in between. CDR1 is LGHNA and CDR2 is YNFKEQ in the germline V gene. The CDR3 DNA is TGTGCCAGCAGCCCGCCCGGACTAACTAGCACAGATACGCAGTATTTT. Translated: CASSPPGLTSTDTQYF.

The chain uses TRBV5-1 and TRBJ1-3, with D perhaps matching TRBD1 (6 bases). The V gene lost 4 bases and the J gene lost 2 bases, with 16 bases spanning the gap. The CDR3 totals 16 residues. Germline assignment: CDR1 SGHRS and CDR2 YFSETQ. The CDR3 bases are TGCGCCAGCAGCCCACGACAAGGGGGGCCTGGAAACACCATATATTTT. Translating gives CASSPRQGGPGNTIYF.

The chain combines TRBV7-6 with TRBJ1-4; 7 nucleotides agree with TRBD1. Unmatched junction bases numbered 11, after V lost 5 bases and J lost 8 bases. This CDR3 contains 15 residues. Germline V gene sequence: CDR1 SGHVS, CDR2 FNYEAQ. For the CDR3, the DNA is TGTGCCAGCAGCCGGGGACAGCCCCAACGGGAAAAACTGTTTTTT. Its protein product is CASSRGQPQREKLFF.

A remark on this clone: Other DNA sequences from this sample encode an identical CDR3 as well. This chain uses TRBV19 with TRBJ1-4; 7 bases are a match to TRBD1. The V segment lost 4 bases and the J segment 8 bases; nucleotides outside the gene matches: 4. Looked up from germline, CDR1 is LNHDA and CDR2 is SQIVND (reference sequence). This CDR3 region has 13 residues. The DNA of the CDR3 is TGTGCCAGTAGTAAAAACAGGGGAGAAAAACTGTTTTTT. Encoded protein: CASSKNRGEKLFF.

The rearrangement joins TRBV7-2 to TRBJ2-1; 8 positions agree with TRBD2. J was trimmed by 1 base and V by 0 bases; bases with no gene match: 5. Germline CDR1 and CDR2: SGHTA and FQGNSA. CDR3 length: 17 amino acids. The CDR3 region has the DNA TGTGCCAGCAGCTTAGCAACTAGCGGCCCTTCCTACAATGAGCAGTTCTTC. This gives the protein CASSLATSGPSYNEQFF.

Turning to this clone: At one of its ends the junction is not consistent with the germline gene, which may arise from a read error. The chain employs TRBV7-3 and TRBJ2-7; 12 bases line up with TRBD2. The CDR3 loop spans 17 amino acids. CDR1 SGHTA and CDR2 FQGTGA come from the germline V gene. The CDR3 DNA is TGTGCCAGCAGCCACAGCGGAGCTAGCGGGAGGGCCCTTCTGGAGGACTTC. Translated: CASSHSGASGRALLEDF. The full variable domain, with the rest looked up from reference TRBV7-3 and TRBJ2-7, is GAGVSQTPSNKVTEKGKYVELRCDPISGHTALYWYRQSLGQGPEFLIYFQGTGAADDSGLPNDRFFAVRPEGSVSTLKIQRTERGDSAVYLCASSHSGASGRALLEDFGPGTRLTVT.

V is TRBV11-1 and J is TRBJ2-1; tentatively, D is TRBD1 or TRBD2 (5 bases each). Trimming removed 3 bases at V and 5 bases at J, with 8 bases between. CDR1 and CDR2 (germline): SGHAT, FQDESV (reference sequence). CDR3 length equals 13 residues. The chain's CDR3 is CASSFGGHNEQFF. The CDR3 DNA sequence: TGTGCCAGCAGCTTTGGGGGACACAATGAGCAGTTCTTC.

The chain uses TRBV19 and TRBJ1-5; no reliable D call. The germline V gene encodes CDR1 LNHDA and CDR2 SQIVND (reference sequence). With 3 bases removed from V and 15 bases from J, the gap between germline ends came to 18 bases. The CDR3 runs to 13 residues. CDR3 amino acids: CASSITYPADLHF. CDR3 nucleotide sequence: TGTGCCAGTAGTATCACCTACCCGGCGGACCTGCATTTT.

J is TRBJ1-1 and V is TRBV4-2; no firm D call. The V end was cut by 4 bases, the J end by 0 bases, with 9 bases between. Germline CDR1 reads LGHNA; CDR2 reads YNFKEQ. CDR3 length: 14 residues. The CDR3 region is CASSPGTLNTEAFF. CDR3 nucleotide sequence: TGTGCCAGCAGCCCGGGTACACTGAACACTGAAGCTTTCTTT.

The genes are TRBV6-1 and TRBJ1-2, with unresolved D. Germline values: CDR1 MNHNS, CDR2 SASEGT. V lost 1 base to trimming and J lost 4 bases, with 10 bases between them. This CDR3 spans 14 amino acids. The CDR3 region has the DNA TGTGCCAGCAGTGAAGGTGGCAGCCCCTATGGCTACACCTTC. It yields the protein CASSEGGSPYGYTF.

This CDR3 reads CASSPDRGKTQYF. For the CDR3, the DNA is TGTGCCAGCAGTCCCGACAGGGGTAAGACCCAGTACTTC. The gene calls are TRBV6-5 and TRBJ2-5, with 8 bases matching TRBD1. V lost 5 bases to trimming and J lost 6 bases; unmatched junction nucleotides: 5. The CDR3 covers 13 residues. CDR1 MNHEY and CDR2 SVGAGI come from the germline V gene.

This clone has a single count. V usage is TRBV5-4 and J usage is TRBJ2-7; 15 nucleotides match TRBD2. This CDR3 contains 17 residues. V dropped 5 bases and J dropped 0; count of bases not matched to a gene: 6. Germline values: CDR1 SGHNT, CDR2 YYREEE (reference sequence). DNA of the CDR3: TGTGCCAGCAGTCGCGGGACTAGCGGGGGGAGCTCCTACGAGCAGTACTTC. Protein sequence: CASSRGTSGGSSYEQYF.

V gene TRBV13 combines with J gene TRBJ2-3; D remains ambiguous. The CDR3 consists of 15 residues. The V gene's germline CDR1 is PRHDT and CDR2 FYEKMQ (reference sequence). Between the trimmed V and J ends, which lost 4 bases and 1 base, there was a span of 12 bases. The chain's CDR3 is CASSSKIVGTDTQYF. As DNA, the CDR3 is TGTGCCAGCAGCTCTAAAATCGTCGGCACAGATACGCAGTATTTT.

The genes are TRBV6-5 and TRBJ2-7; D is ambiguous. This CDR3 is 15 amino acids long. Germline values: CDR1 MNHEY, CDR2 SVGAGI. The germline V and J ends were trimmed by 0 bases and 2 bases, with 11 bases remaining between them. Here the CDR3 DNA reads TGTGCCAGCAGTTACTCGGCGCGCGGAGCCTACGAGCAGTACTTC. Encoded protein: CASSYSARGAYEQYF.

In the case of this clone: The same CDR3 is also encoded by other DNA sequences in this sample. The V call is TRBV7-2, the J call TRBJ2-1, with D uncertain. V lost 1 base to trimming and J lost 7 bases, with 8 bases between them. This CDR3 comprises 13 residues. CDR1 and CDR2 (germline): SGHTA, FQGNSA. The CDR3 is CASSLGLYNEQFF. The CDR3 DNA follows: TGTGCCAGCAGCTTAGGGCTATATAATGAGCAGTTCTTC.

The chain uses TRBV5-4 and TRBJ2-1; 10 positions match TRBD2. V lost 7 bases to trimming and J lost 4 bases; unmatched junction nucleotides: 2. Per germline, CDR1 SGHNT and CDR2 YYREEE (reference sequence). CDR3 length: 13 residues. The CDR3: CASRTSGYNEQFF. Here the CDR3 DNA reads TGTGCCAGCCGGACTAGCGGTTACAATGAGCAGTTCTTC.

V is TRBV28 and J is TRBJ1-2; TRBD1 might be the D (6 bases). Looked up from germline, CDR1 is MDHEN and CDR2 is SYDVKM. The CDR3 runs 12 residues. Between the trimmed V and J ends, which lost 7 bases and 5 bases, there was a span of 11 bases. CDR3 sequence reads: CASIGTSYGYTF. The CDR3 region has the DNA TGTGCCAGCATTGGGACATCTTATGGCTACACCTTC.

This clone was picked up one time. The rearrangement uses TRBV12-3 or TRBV12-4 and TRBJ1-2, with 8 bases lining up with TRBD1. Trimming at V came to 5 bases and at J to 13 bases, leaving 12 bases not matched to a gene. This CDR3 is 13 amino acids long. CDR3 protein: CASSPSGGQVVTF. The CDR3 DNA is TGTGCCAGCAGTCCTTCTGGGGGACAGGTGGTCACCTTC.

J is TRBJ2-1 and V is TRBV12-3 or TRBV12-4; maybe TRBD2 (5 bases). The ends were cut back, 7 bases at V and 7 bases at J, with 14 bases in the middle. The CDR3 consists of 13 residues. The CDR3 here is CASTVASGNEQFF. In nucleotides, the CDR3 is TGTGCCAGCACTGTGGCCTCGGGGAATGAGCAGTTCTTC.

The V call is TRBV7-2, the J call TRBJ2-5, with a possible D match to TRBD2 (7 bases). The V gene lost 6 bases and the J gene lost 2 bases, with 16 bases spanning the gap. The germline V gene encodes CDR1 SGHTA and CDR2 FQGNSA. The CDR3 runs 15 residues. CDR3 nucleotides: TGTGCCAGCAGAGGCGGGGGCGGGTCACAAGAGACCCAGTACTTC. It codes for CASRGGGGSQETQYF.

The chain combines TRBV30 with TRBJ1-2, with TRBD1 matching over 7 bases. The V gene end was trimmed by 4 bases and the J gene end by 13 bases; junction bases not matched to a gene: 15. CDR1 is GTSNPN and CDR2 is SVGIG in the germline V gene (reference sequence). CDR3 length: 13 amino acids. CDR3 residues: CAWTIGDHRGFTF. For the CDR3, the DNA is TGTGCCTGGACCATAGGGGACCACAGGGGATTCACCTTC.

The chain is built from TRBV20-1 and TRBJ2-1; 11 bases agree with TRBD2. The CDR3 covers 14 residues. Germline loops: CDR1 DFQATT, CDR2 SNEGSKA (reference sequence). The ends lost 3 bases at V and 10 bases at J; junction bases unmatched: 8. In DNA form, the CDR3 reads TGCAGTGCTAGTAAAGGGACTAGCGGAACAGAGCAGTTCTTC. It is translated as CSASKGTSGTEQFF.

The rearrangement joins TRBV6-5 to TRBJ1-2, with 7 bases identical to TRBD1. The junction had 9 bases not matched to a gene; V was cut back by 6 bases and J by 8 bases. Germline assignment: CDR1 MNHEY and CDR2 SVGAGI. This CDR3 has 13 residues. Here the CDR3 reads CASSRDRKGGYTF. In DNA form, the CDR3 reads TGTGCCAGCAGCCGGGACAGAAAAGGAGGCTACACCTTC.

Here the CDR3 DNA reads TGTGCCAGCAGCCGAGGGGTGAACACTGAAGCTTTCTTT. Its translation: CASSRGVNTEAFF. The chain couples TRBV3-1 (or the pseudogene TRBV3-2) to TRBJ1-1; TRBD1 might be the D (5 bases). This CDR3 comprises 13 residues. Germline V gene data show CDR1 as LGHDT and CDR2 as YNNKEL (reference sequence). V was clipped by 4 bases and J by 0 bases, with 6 bases between them.

The rearrangement links TRBV30 to TRBJ1-4, with unresolved D. With 4 bases removed from V and 6 bases from J, the gap between germline ends came to 12 bases. Germline lookup yields CDR1 GTSNPN and CDR2 SVGIG (reference sequence). This CDR3 has 13 residues. The CDR3 loop is CAWNPDPYEKLFF. The CDR3 DNA is TGTGCCTGGAATCCGGACCCATATGAAAAACTGTTTTTT.

V and J are TRBV5-4 and TRBJ2-1, with D unresolved. The CDR3 spans 15 residues. V lost 4 bases to trimming and J lost 0 bases, with 11 bases between them. The V gene's germline CDR1 is SGHNT and CDR2 YYREEE (reference sequence). CDR3 residues: CASSTTPNSYNEQFF. The CDR3 coding sequence is TGTGCCAGCAGCACAACCCCTAACTCCTACAATGAGCAGTTCTTC.